These 27 T cell receptor beta chains came from one sample sequenced in a study of human T cells and chemical hapten exposure. MiXCR, run by TCRdb on the 5' RACE reads, gives a single entry per CDR3 protein. The sample contains some 150,000 distinct CDR3 sequences, about 4.3% of which appear only once. It was unfractionated whole blood from which total RNA was extracted. These receptors were taken from a female donor in good health.

This clonotype was seen many times. J is TRBJ2-7 and V is TRBV24-1; TRBD1 matches 7 bases. CDR1 is KGHDR and CDR2 is SFDVKD in the germline V gene. The J segment lost 1 base and the V segment lost 9 bases, leaving 5 bases of the junction unmatched. This CDR3 has 13 residues. CDR3 in DNA: TGTGCCACCTCGACAGGGCTTTCCTACGAGCAGTACTTC. Encoded protein: CATSTGLSYEQYF.

This clonotype occurred many times. This chain connects TRBV7-2 to TRBJ1-6, with no clear D. This CDR3 comprises 19 residues. Deletions cut 2 bases from V and 2 bases from J, with 19 bases between. Germline lookup yields CDR1 SGHTA and CDR2 FQGNSA. The CDR3 loop is CASSLIVLGKGAYNSPLHF. The CDR3 nucleotides read TGTGCCAGCAGCTTAATCGTCCTGGGAAAGGGAGCCTATAATTCACCCCTCCACTTT.

V usage is TRBV29-1 and J usage is TRBJ2-3, with TRBD2 identical over 12 bases. Unmatched junction bases numbered 3, after V lost 1 base and J lost 4 bases. The CDR3 runs 15 residues. Germline CDR1 SQVTM, CDR2 ANQGSEA. Written as DNA, the CDR3 is TGCAGCGTTGAAGGACTAGCGGGGGATGCAGATACGCAGTATTTT. Residues: CSVEGLAGDADTQYF.

The sample holds many counts of this clonotype. The junction departs from the called germline gene at one end, perhaps through a read error. The genes are TRBV4-1 and TRBJ2-3; TRBD2 aligns across 8 bases. This CDR3 contains 17 residues. The germline CDR1 and CDR2 sequences are MGHRA and YSYEKL. The CDR3 reads CANSRGPGLGIADTQYF. The CDR3 nucleotides read TGCGCCAACAGCCGGGGACCGGGACTAGGTATCGCAGATACGCAGTATTTT.

This clonotype occurred many times. The chain combines TRBV7-9 with TRBJ2-3; 8 nucleotides match TRBD2. Germline lookup yields CDR1 SEHNR and CDR2 FQNEAQ (reference sequence). Trimming cost V 5 bases and J 2 bases; bases outside gene matches: 9. CDR3 length: 16 residues. The CDR3 loop is CASSPRGAGDTDTQYF. In nucleotides, the CDR3 is TGTGCCAGCAGCCCCCGAGGAGCGGGAGACACAGATACGCAGTATTTT.

This clonotype was seen many times. The chain uses TRBV20-1 and TRBJ2-5, with D possibly being TRBD2 (7 bases). The germline V gene has CDR1 DFQATT and CDR2 SNEGSKA (reference sequence). The CDR3 contains 13 residues. Between the trimmed V and J ends, which lost 3 bases and 5 bases, there was a span of 13 bases. The CDR3 sequence: CSASPRGRETQYF. The CDR3 DNA sequence: TGCAGTGCTAGTCCGCGGGGGCGTGAGACCCAGTACTTC.

Many counts were recorded for this clonotype. This chain joins TRBV9 and TRBJ2-3; TRBD2 agrees at 7 bases. Germline values: CDR1 SGDLS, CDR2 YYNGEE. This CDR3 spans 19 amino acids. V trimming: 4 bases; J trimming: 1 base; junction bases outside the gene matches: 18. CDR3: CASSPRSAGVLIGTDTQYF. Here the CDR3 DNA reads TGTGCCAGCAGCCCACGATCGGCGGGGGTTCTTATCGGCACAGATACGCAGTATTTT.

This clonotype was seen ten or more times. This chain uses TRBV12-3 or TRBV12-4 with TRBJ2-6; D not resolved. This CDR3 spans 15 amino acids. Trimming took off 5 bases at V and 0 bases at J, with 8 bases between the two ends. CDR3 sequence reads: CASSPQTSGANVLTF. CDR3 in DNA: TGTGCCAGCAGTCCACAAACCTCTGGGGCCAACGTCCTGACTTTC.

This clonotype was detected a few times. A much larger clonotype is one base distant, so this may be a read error. This rearrangement joins TRBV7-2 to TRBJ2-1; D not certain. The V gene's germline CDR1 is SGHTA and CDR2 FQGNSA. V was trimmed by 0 bases and J by 4 bases, leaving 10 bases between them. The CDR3 is 15 amino acids. The DNA for the CDR3 is TGTGCCAGCAGCTTAGCATGCGGTGATTACAATGAGCAGTTCTTC. Its protein is CASSLACGDYNEQFF.

This clonotype has ten or more counts. This chain connects TRBV7-6 to TRBJ2-3, with no clear D. Looked up from germline, CDR1 is SGHVS and CDR2 is FNYEAQ. The CDR3 is 15 residues long. Trimming took 1 base from V and 4 from J, leaving 12 bases between them. The CDR3 reads CASSLGTLVPDTQYF. The CDR3 coding sequence is TGTGCCAGCAGCTTAGGAACTCTCGTGCCAGATACGCAGTATTTT.

This clonotype was picked up many times. This chain connects TRBV12-3 or TRBV12-4 to TRBJ1-5, with 10 bases lining up with TRBD1. The junction had 2 bases not matched to a gene; V was cut back by 1 base and J by 5 bases. This CDR3 region has 15 residues. The CDR3 is CASSLVGQGDQPQHF. CDR3 in DNA: TGTGCCAGCAGTTTAGTAGGACAGGGGGATCAGCCCCAGCATTTT.

The sample holds many counts of this clonotype. CDR3 residues: CASSLAQGTDTQYF. CDR3 DNA: TGTGCCAGCAGCTTAGCGCAGGGAACAGATACGCAGTATTTT. The chain employs TRBV7-2 and TRBJ2-3, with D possibly being TRBD1 (5 bases). Germline-derived CDR1 and CDR2 are SGHTA and FQGNSA. V was trimmed by 0 bases and J by 3 bases, leaving 7 bases between them. This CDR3 has 14 residues.

This clonotype was seen at least ten times. The genes are TRBV7-9 and TRBJ1-2; 8 nucleotides match TRBD1. Trimming cost V 5 bases and J 4 bases; bases outside gene matches: 9. The germline V gene has CDR1 SEHNR and CDR2 FQNEAQ (reference sequence). The CDR3 is 15 amino acids. The CDR3 nucleotides read TGTGCCAGCAGCACCCGGAGGGGACAGGTCTATGGCTACACCTTC. It yields the protein CASSTRRGQVYGYTF.

This clonotype was seen many times. The chain links TRBV20-1 to TRBJ2-1; no firm D call. V gave up 5 bases and J gave up 0 bases, with 20 bases separating them. In germline, CDR1 is DFQATT, CDR2 SNEGSKA (reference sequence). CDR3 size: 17 residues. As DNA, the CDR3 is TGCAGTGCTCTCGTGCCCTTAGCTCTAGTCTCCTACAATGAGCAGTTCTTC. This gives the protein CSALVPLALVSYNEQFF.

The chain employs TRBV10-3 and TRBJ2-2; 10 bases align to TRBD1. V was pared by 4 bases and J by 6 bases, with 8 bases of the junction left unmatched. The CDR3 covers 16 residues. Germline lookup yields CDR1 ENHRY and CDR2 SYGVKD. The CDR3 bases are TGTGCCATCAGTGGGCCCGACAGGGGGCAGGCCGGGGAGCTGTTTTTT. Translating gives CAISGPDRGQAGELFF.

This clonotype was recorded a few times. The chain joins TRBV5-1 to TRBJ2-1, with TRBD2 identical over 12 bases. The CDR3 is 16 residues long. Germline loops: CDR1 SGHRS, CDR2 YFSETQ. Trimming took 5 bases from V and 1 from J; bases not matched to a gene: 4. CDR3 nucleotide sequence: TGCGCCAGCAGACTAGCGGGGGGACTTTCCTACAATGAGCAGTTCTTC. Translating gives CASRLAGGLSYNEQFF. The entire variable domain, with the rest obtained from reference TRBV5-1 and TRBJ2-1, is as follows: KAGVTQTPRYLIKTRGQQVTLSCSPISGHRSVSWYQQTPGQGLQFLFEYFSETQRNKGNFPGRFSGRQFSNSRSEMNVSTLELGDSALYLCASRLAGGLSYNEQFFGPGTRLTVL.

This clonotype was seen repeatedly, ten times or more. CDR3 loop: CASSEDLGQGVYGYTF. In DNA form, the CDR3 reads TGTGCCAGCAGTGAGGACCTAGGACAGGGCGTCTATGGCTACACCTTC. V gene TRBV2 combines with J gene TRBJ1-2, with 8 nucleotides matching TRBD1. After removal of 3 bases from V and 4 bases from J, the junction contained 10 bases not matched to a gene. The CDR3 runs to 16 residues. Germline CDR1 is SNHLY and CDR2 is FYNNEI.

In its sample, this clonotype was seen many times. This sequence joins TRBV5-4 and TRBJ1-2; no clear D gene. The germline V gene has CDR1 SGHNT and CDR2 YYREEE (reference sequence). This CDR3 is built from 14 residues. The V gene lost 2 bases and the J gene lost 2 bases, with 10 bases spanning the gap. DNA of the CDR3: TGTGCCAGCAGCTTAGGCCTCCAGAACTATGGCTACACCTTC. This gives the protein CASSLGLQNYGYTF.

This clonotype was picked up a small number of times. V usage is TRBV24-1 and J usage is TRBJ2-5; no clear D gene. CDR3 length equals 14 residues. The germline gives CDR1 KGHDR, CDR2 SFDVKD. V shed 3 bases and J shed 1 base, with 8 bases lying between them. The CDR3 loop is CATSDVAAQETQYF. As DNA, the CDR3 is TGTGCCACCAGTGATGTGGCAGCCCAAGAGACCCAGTACTTC.

This clonotype was recorded at least ten times. The chain combines TRBV4-2 with TRBJ1-2; no clear D. CDR3 size: 16 residues. CDR1 is LGHNA, CDR2 YNFKEQ, per germline. Trimming took 0 bases from V and 4 from J, leaving 15 bases between them. CDR3: CASSQEDGRLSYGYTF. The CDR3 bases are TGTGCCAGCAGCCAAGAGGACGGCCGTCTATCCTATGGCTACACCTTC.

This clonotype was seen many times. This rearrangement joins TRBV4-1 to TRBJ1-1; no definite D call. The V end was cut by 3 bases, the J end by 10 bases, with 12 bases between. Germline CDR1 and CDR2: MGHRA and YSYEKL. CDR3 length: 12 amino acids. CDR3 residues: CASSQDLIRAFF. CDR3 nucleotide sequence: TGCGCCAGCAGCCAGGACCTTATCCGAGCTTTCTTT.

This clonotype appeared many times. V gene TRBV5-1 combines with J gene TRBJ2-7; 8 nucleotides match TRBD1. The V gene end was trimmed by 4 bases and the J gene end by 1 base; junction bases not matched to a gene: 4. The CDR3 totals 14 residues. The germline gives CDR1 SGHRS, CDR2 YFSETQ. The DNA of the CDR3 is TGCGCCAGCAGCACACGGACAGGGTCCTACGAGCAGTACTTC. Translation gives CASSTRTGSYEQYF.

This clonotype has at least ten counts. The V call is TRBV9, the J call TRBJ2-1, with 7 bases that match TRBD2. This CDR3 contains 16 residues. The trim removed 3 bases at V and 4 bases at J, leaving 10 bases unmatched. Germline assignment: CDR1 SGDLS and CDR2 YYNGEE. The CDR3 reads CASSATYPGGYNEQFF. The CDR3 nucleotides are TGTGCCAGCAGCGCAACTTACCCGGGGGGTTACAATGAGCAGTTCTTC.

In its sample, this clonotype was seen many times. The chain recombines TRBV25-1 with TRBJ2-5; D assignment may be TRBD1 or TRBD2 (5 bases each). Germline CDR1 reads MGHDK; CDR2 reads SYGVNS. With 1 base removed from V and 5 bases from J, the gap between germline ends came to 14 bases. The CDR3 sequence is 15 residues long. CDR3 region: CASSESGTMWETQYF. In DNA form, the CDR3 reads TGTGCCAGCAGTGAATCAGGGACCATGTGGGAGACCCAGTACTTC.

The table lists this clonotype with many counts. The J gene is TRBJ2-1, the V gene TRBV20-1; 13 nucleotides line up with TRBD2. J lost 3 bases, V lost 7 bases, and 9 bases had no gene match. The CDR3 covers 16 residues. The V gene's germline CDR1 is DFQATT and CDR2 SNEGSKA (reference sequence). The CDR3: CSGALAGGLGYNEQFF. CDR3 coding DNA: TGCAGTGGAGCACTAGCGGGGGGGCTTGGCTACAATGAGCAGTTCTTC.

This clonotype was seen a few times. The chain recombines TRBV24-1 with TRBJ1-2; the match to TRBD1 covers 12 bases. With 8 bases clipped from V and 5 bases from J, the junction kept 8 bases outside the gene matches. Germline V gives CDR1 KGHDR, CDR2 SFDVKD. This CDR3 has 15 residues. CDR3 nucleotides: TGTGCCACCACCCGGGACAGGGGGCGAGGTTATGGCTACACCTTC. It specifies CATTRDRGRGYGYTF.

This clonotype was observed many times. The rearrangement links TRBV20-1 to TRBJ1-5; D is ambiguous. The CDR3 is 13 residues long. CDR1 and CDR2 from the germline V gene are DFQATT and SNEGSKA (reference sequence). V shed 5 bases and J shed 4 bases, with 12 bases lying between them. CDR3 sequence reads: CSADDGLNQPQHF. The CDR3 coding sequence is TGCAGTGCTGATGACGGTTTAAATCAGCCCCAGCATTTT.